One and the same sample provided the 32 T cell receptor beta chains below, sequenced in a study of cytotoxic CD8 clonotypes in ibrutinib-treated CLL. Assay used: immunoSEQ multiplex PCR; TCRdb lists only in-frame clones, some missing. The sample carries 45,000 to 70,000 clones, approximately 52% recorded once. The sequences come from PBMCs, collected after 24 months of ibrutinib treatment. The receptors shown here come from a human donor with chronic lymphocytic leukemia.

There are a few counts of this clone. The chain is built from TRBV2 and TRBJ2-3; tentatively, D is TRBD1 (6 bases). The CDR3 is 15 residues long. Germline CDR1 is SNHLY and CDR2 is FYNNEI. Trimming removed 5 bases from V and 4 bases from J, with 16 bases in between. Written as DNA, the CDR3 is TGTGCCAGCAGTAGCAGTGACAGGTACTCAGATACGCAGTATTTT. Translated, it gives CASSSSDRYSDTQYF.

This rearrangement joins TRBV27 to TRBJ2-1, with 9 bases aligning to TRBD1. The CDR3 is made up of 15 amino acids. Germline CDR1 and CDR2: MNHEY and SMNVEV (reference sequence). The V and J ends lost 2 bases and 2 bases, in that order; junction bases with no gene match: 1. CDR3 in DNA: TGTGCCAGCAGTTTAGGACAGGGGACCTACAATGAGCAGTTCTTC. This codes for CASSLGQGTYNEQFF.

This rearrangement joins TRBV7-2 to TRBJ2-7; 11 bases map to TRBD2. CDR3 length: 17 residues. Germline V gene data show CDR1 as SGHTA and CDR2 as FQGNSA. V lost 1 base, J lost 2 bases, and 7 bases stayed unmatched. CDR3 nucleotides: TGTGCCAGCAGCTTAGAAGGTCTAGCGGGAGGCCCCTACGAGCAGTACTTC. As protein: CASSLEGLAGGPYEQYF.

In its sample, this clone was seen many times. V is TRBV19 and J is TRBJ1-5; unclear D gene. CDR3 length: 13 residues. V was cut by 3 bases and J by 6 bases, with 9 bases left in between. Germline V gives CDR1 LNHDA, CDR2 SQIVND (reference sequence). For the CDR3, the DNA is TGTGCCAGTAGTATGAATCAGATTCAGCCCCAGCATTTT. This encodes CASSMNQIQPQHF. Variable domain in full (rest from reference TRBV19 and TRBJ1-5): DGGITQSPKYLFRKEGQNVTLSCEQNLNHDAMYWYRQDPGQGLRLIYYSQIVNDFQKGDIAEGYSVSREKKESFPLTVTSAQKNPTAFYLCASSMNQIQPQHFGDGTRLSIL.

This clone was recorded many times. The chain joins TRBV7-9 to TRBJ1-2; no definite D call. The germline V and J ends were trimmed by 4 bases and 5 bases, with 5 bases remaining between them. Germline V gives CDR1 SEHNR, CDR2 FQNEAQ (reference sequence). The CDR3 loop spans 11 amino acids. As DNA, the CDR3 is TGTGCCAGCAGCTCTCGATATGGCTACACCTTC. Translation gives CASSSRYGYTF.

This clone occurred many times. The chain employs TRBV21-1 and TRBJ2-5; the table's D call TRBD2 went unverified against the DNA. TRBV21-1 is classified as a pseudogene. The CDR3 loop spans 17 amino acids. The CDR3 DNA reads TGTGCCAGCAGCTCTCGCTGGGGAGGGAGGGCCCCAGAGACCCAGTACTTC. It yields the protein CASSSRWGGRAPETQYF.

V and J are TRBV6-5 and TRBJ2-1, with D unclear. The V gene's germline CDR1 is MNHEY and CDR2 SVGAGI. The CDR3 has 15 residues. V shed 0 bases and J shed 3 bases, with 9 bases lying between them. The CDR3 spells CASSYSGVLYNEQFF. DNA of the CDR3: TGTGCCAGCAGTTACTCAGGTGTCCTCTACAATGAGCAGTTCTTC.

The chain links TRBV15 to TRBJ1-2; D call uncertain. The CDR3 loop spans 13 amino acids. Per germline, CDR1 LNHNV and CDR2 YYDKDF (reference sequence). Trimming shortened V by 3 bases and J by 8 bases, and 13 bases separated the two germline ends. CDR3: CATSRTGEGGYTF. DNA for the CDR3: TGTGCCACCAGCAGGACGGGAGAAGGGGGCTACACCTTC.

The rearrangement joins TRBV14 to TRBJ2-7, with D maybe TRBD2 (5 bases). The CDR3 spans 16 residues. V was pared by 5 bases and J by 4 bases, with 21 bases between. Germline lookup yields CDR1 SGHDN and CDR2 FVKESK. In DNA form, the CDR3 reads TGTGCCAGCAGCTCACGGGTTGAGGGATATTATTACGAGCAGTACTTC. As protein: CASSSRVEGYYYEQYF.

This chain uses TRBV20-1 with TRBJ1-2; TRBD1 might be the D (5 bases). Germline loops: CDR1 DFQATT, CDR2 SNEGSKA (reference sequence). V lost 5 bases and J 7 bases, leaving 8 bases between the germline ends. This CDR3 comprises 10 residues. The DNA of the CDR3 is TGCAGTGCTGGAGGGGTTGGCTACACCTTC. Translation: CSAGGVGYTF.

This clone was seen a handful of times. This rearrangement joins TRBV5-6 to TRBJ2-2; a possible D gene is TRBD2 (6 bases). V dropped 9 bases and J dropped 3 bases, with 15 bases sitting between them. There are 14 residues in the CDR3. The germline V gene encodes CDR1 SGHDT and CDR2 YYEEEE. CDR3 DNA: TGTGCCACCTCTTCGGGACTTCACACCGGGGAGCTGTTTTTT. Its protein is CATSSGLHTGELFF.

Sample share makes this clone medium-sized. The chain joins TRBV5-1 to TRBJ1-1, with 9 bases fitting TRBD1. V was pared by 5 bases and J by 5 bases, with 10 bases of the junction left unmatched. The CDR3 loop spans 15 amino acids. Germline V gives CDR1 SGHRS, CDR2 YFSETQ. This CDR3 is CASRLLGQGGTEAFF. CDR3 coding DNA: TGCGCCAGCAGACTGTTGGGACAGGGTGGAACTGAAGCTTTCTTT.

This chain connects TRBV2 to TRBJ2-3; no clear D gene. The CDR3 loop spans 11 amino acids. V lost 6 bases, J lost 4 bases, and 5 bases lay in between. The germline V gene encodes CDR1 SNHLY and CDR2 FYNNEI. CDR3 in DNA: TGTGCCAGCAGACCCGCAGATACGCAGTATTTT. This encodes CASRPADTQYF.

The CDR3 protein is CASSVHGTVYEQYV. In DNA form, the CDR3 reads TGTGCCAGCTCAGTACATGGGACGGTTTACGAGCAGTACGTC. The gene calls are TRBV18 and TRBJ2-7, with D perhaps TRBD1 or TRBD2 (5 bases each). Trimming left V 5 bases short and J 4 bases short, with 15 bases between. The length of the CDR3 is 14 residues. Germline-derived CDR1 and CDR2 are KGHSH and LQKENI.

The gene calls are TRBV6-5 and TRBJ1-6; D is ambiguous. Germline V gene data show CDR1 as MNHEY and CDR2 as SVGAGI. There are 12 residues in the CDR3. V dropped 6 bases and J dropped 8 bases, with 8 bases sitting between them. In DNA form, the CDR3 reads TGTGCCAGCAGCCCAAGTTATTCACCCCTCCACTTT. Encoded protein: CASSPSYSPLHF.

This clone has more than one count but fewer than ten. The chain recombines TRBV10-3 with TRBJ1-4; D is unresolved. This CDR3 contains 16 residues. The germline V gene encodes CDR1 ENHRY and CDR2 SYGVKD. Trimming pared 3 bases from V and 0 bases from J, leaving 11 bases between. The CDR3, as DNA: TGTGCCATCAGTGACACGGCCAGTGCAACTAATGAAAAACTGTTTTTT. It is translated as CAISDTASATNEKLFF.

For the CDR3, the DNA is TGTGCCAGCTCCGGGACAGGGGAGCAGTTCTTC. This gives the protein CASSGTGEQFF. V and J are TRBV27 and TRBJ2-1, with 9 bases aligning to TRBD1. The CDR3 runs to 11 residues. Trimming at V came to 8 bases and at J to 10 bases, leaving 3 bases not matched to a gene. Germline CDR1 is MNHEY and CDR2 is SMNVEV (reference sequence).

This chain joins TRBV28 and TRBJ1-2; TRBD1 might be the D (6 bases). Germline V gives CDR1 MDHEN, CDR2 SYDVKM. This CDR3 region has 16 residues. The ends were cut back, 5 bases at V and 0 bases at J, with 16 bases in the middle. CDR3 nucleotide sequence: TGTGCCAGCAGTGAAGAACTCGACAGGACTAACTATGGCTACACCTTC. It specifies CASSEELDRTNYGYTF.

The CDR3: CSVAGGRTDTQYF. As DNA, the CDR3 is TGCAGCGTGGCAGGGGGGAGGACAGATACGCAGTATTTT. This chain uses TRBV29-1 with TRBJ2-3, with a weak D call TRBD1 (7 bases). Germline V gene lookup returns CDR1 SQVTM and CDR2 ANQGSEA. Trimming left V 6 bases short and J 3 bases short, with 13 bases between. There are 13 residues in the CDR3.

The chain carries TRBV14 and TRBJ2-7; the D is unclear. Germline-derived CDR1 and CDR2 are SGHDN and FVKESK. This CDR3 has 14 amino acids. V lost 4 bases, J lost 0 bases, and 10 bases lay in between. CDR3 in amino acids: CASSLLETSYEQYF. As DNA, the CDR3 is TGTGCCAGCAGCCTCCTCGAGACCTCCTACGAGCAGTACTTC.

This chain links TRBV2 with TRBJ2-1, with 7 positions matching TRBD1. This CDR3 has 14 amino acids. Per germline, CDR1 SNHLY and CDR2 FYNNEI. V lost 6 bases and J lost 9; bases outside the gene matches: 11. CDR3 residues: CASSRQGEVSEQFF. CDR3 in DNA: TGTGCCAGCAGCCGGCAGGGGGAAGTTAGTGAGCAGTTCTTC.

This clone showed up many times. This chain uses TRBV7-6 with TRBJ1-2, with D perhaps matching TRBD1 (5 bases). The CDR3 loop spans 15 amino acids. With 4 bases removed from V and 4 bases from J, the gap between germline ends came to 16 bases. Germline loops: CDR1 SGHVS, CDR2 FNYEAQ. As DNA, the CDR3 is TGTGCCAGCAGCTCCCAGGCGCAGGGCGGCTATGGCTACACCTTC. Amino acids: CASSSQAQGGYGYTF.

This clone was seen only a few times. The J gene is TRBJ2-1, the V gene TRBV29-1, with D perhaps assigned TRBD1 or TRBD2 (5 bases each). This CDR3 spans 13 amino acids. Germline CDR1 reads SQVTM; CDR2 reads ANQGSEA. V dropped 6 bases and J dropped 9 bases, with 18 bases sitting between them. The CDR3 nucleotides are TGCAGCGTCAAGACGGCGGCTGGGGGTGAGCAGTTCTTC. Translated: CSVKTAAGGEQFF.

The chain employs TRBV21-1 and TRBJ1-3; the table calls TRBD1, which could not be checked here. TRBV21-1 is classified as a pseudogene. This CDR3 spans 13 amino acids. The CDR3 region is CASSNSGQDTIYF. In nucleotides, the CDR3 is TGTGCCAGCAGCAATTCAGGGCAAGACACCATATATTTT.

This clone was counted only a few times. V is TRBV19 and J is TRBJ1-3; D gene ambiguous. The CDR3 is made up of 17 amino acids. V was pared by 6 bases and J by 1 base, with 19 bases between. Germline assignment: CDR1 LNHDA and CDR2 SQIVND (reference sequence). The chain's CDR3 is CASRVRVSETSGNTIYF. The CDR3 region has the DNA TGTGCCAGTAGGGTAAGGGTCTCAGAGACGTCTGGAAACACCATATATTTT.

The rearrangement joins TRBV2 to TRBJ1-2; D not resolved. Trimming took 5 bases from V and 6 from J, leaving 10 bases between them. The CDR3 spans 12 residues. From germline, CDR1 is SNHLY and CDR2 FYNNEI. CDR3 region: CASSLAENGYTF. CDR3 DNA: TGTGCCAGCAGTTTGGCGGAAAATGGCTACACCTTC.

The chain has TRBV5-1 and TRBJ2-2, with D possibly matching TRBD1 (5 bases). The CDR3 contains 15 residues. V dropped 0 bases and J dropped 0 bases, with 6 bases sitting between them. Germline-derived CDR1 and CDR2 are SGHRS and YFSETQ. The CDR3 nucleotides are TGCGCCAGCAGCTTGGGACAGACGAACACCGGGGAGCTGTTTTTT. Encoded protein: CASSLGQTNTGELFF.

This clone occurred many times. The rearrangement links TRBV6-5 to TRBJ1-2; D is possibly TRBD1 (5 bases). Trimming stripped 7 bases from V and 6 bases from J, with 9 bases between. From germline, CDR1 is MNHEY and CDR2 SVGAGI. The CDR3 totals 11 residues. The CDR3 region is CASTGTHGYTF. The CDR3 coding sequence is TGTGCCAGCACCGGGACTCATGGCTACACCTTC.

The CDR3: CASSVVSSTDTQYF. The CDR3 DNA is TGTGCCAGCAGCGTAGTTTCCAGCACAGATACGCAGTATTTT. The chain couples TRBV9 to TRBJ2-3, with D unclear. This CDR3 is built from 14 residues. Between the trimmed V and J ends, which lost 0 bases and 0 bases, there was a span of 5 bases. CDR1 and CDR2 (germline): SGDLS, YYNGEE.

There are a few counts of this clone. This chain links TRBV6-5 with TRBJ2-1; D is possibly TRBD1 (5 bases). Germline V gives CDR1 MNHEY, CDR2 SVGAGI. The CDR3 covers 12 residues. Trimming removed 4 bases at V and 8 bases at J, with 9 bases between. CDR3 sequence reads: CASSFEGDEQFF. Here the CDR3 DNA reads TGTGCCAGCAGTTTTGAAGGGGATGAGCAGTTCTTC.

The rearrangement joins TRBV7-8 to TRBJ2-7; D is unclear. The CDR3 loop spans 13 amino acids. Trimming shortened V by 8 bases and J by 1 base, and 12 bases separated the two germline ends. Germline CDR1 reads SGHVS; CDR2 reads FQNEAQ. The CDR3 sequence is CASANGLSYEQYF. For the CDR3, the DNA is TGTGCCAGCGCAAACGGGTTGTCCTACGAGCAGTACTTC.

This clone was counted between two and nine times. V is TRBV18 and J is TRBJ2-7, with D hard to call. Deletions cut 3 bases from V and 0 bases from J, with 15 bases between. Per germline, CDR1 KGHSH and CDR2 LQKENI. The CDR3 consists of 16 residues. CDR3 DNA: TGTGCCAGCTCACCGGTGGGTTCCCTGCCCTCCTACGAGCAGTACTTC. It is translated as CASSPVGSLPSYEQYF.